Listed below are T cell receptor beta chains from one sample, sequenced in a study of blood T cell repertoires in COVID-19. Profiled with immunoSEQ multiplex PCR; TCRdb holds only in-frame clones, not every one. The profile shows fewer than 300,000 clones, approximately 93% of them singletons. Sequencing input: peripheral blood. The receptor source for this set is a woman aged 30 to 39 with COVID-19, enrolled during active disease. CDR3s include the opening cysteine and the closing phenylalanine or tryptophan. The order of the fields is CDR3 protein, CDR3 DNA, CDR3 length, V gene, J gene, clone size, D gene. The D gene is left open where the match is weak. Not every row has a clone size; where given, it reads once, few, many or a size class.

cdr3_aa: CASSWGTGNYGYTF
cdr3_nt: TGTGCCAGCAGCTGGGGGACAGGGAACTATGGCTACACCTTC
cdr3_length: 14
v_call: TRBV5-8
j_call: TRBJ1-2
clone_size: once
d_call: TRBD1

cdr3_aa: CASSLGSDQPQHF
cdr3_nt: TGTGCCAGCAGCTTAGGTTCCGATCAGCCCCAGCATTTT
cdr3_length: 13
v_call: TRBV11-2
j_call: TRBJ1-5
clone_size: NA
d_call: NA

cdr3_aa: CASSQDRGLVSNEQFF
cdr3_nt: TGTGCCAGCAGCCAAGATAGAGGACTAGTGTCCAATGAGCAGTTCTTC
cdr3_length: 16
v_call: TRBV3-1/TRBV3-2
j_call: TRBJ2-1
clone_size: NA
d_call: TRBD2

cdr3_aa: CASSSDVARGELFF
cdr3_nt: TGTGCCAGCAGTTCGGACGTAGCGAGAGGGGAGCTGTTTTTT
cdr3_length: 14
v_call: TRBV27
j_call: TRBJ2-2
clone_size: NA
d_call: NA

cdr3_aa: CASSFGSSGNTIYF
cdr3_nt: TGCGCCAGCAGCTTCGGTTCGTCCGGAAACACCATATATTTT
cdr3_length: 14
v_call: TRBV5-1
j_call: TRBJ1-3
clone_size: few
d_call: NA

cdr3_aa: CASRGTGYNSPLHF
cdr3_nt: TGTGCCAGCAGGGGGACAGGCTATAATTCACCCCTCCACTTT
cdr3_length: 14
v_call: TRBV6-5
j_call: TRBJ1-6
clone_size: NA
d_call: TRBD1

cdr3_aa: CASSTQRQPQHF
cdr3_nt: TGTGCCAGCAGTACTCAGCGTCAGCCCCAGCATTTT
cdr3_length: 12
v_call: TRBV2
j_call: TRBJ1-5
clone_size: NA
d_call: NA

cdr3_aa: CAISAGLVGETQYF
cdr3_nt: TGTGCCATCAGTGCCGGACTAGTAGGAGAGACCCAGTACTTC
cdr3_length: 14
v_call: TRBV10-3
j_call: TRBJ2-5
clone_size: NA
d_call: TRBD2

cdr3_aa: CATNTQGGVYGYTF
cdr3_nt: TGTGCCACCAACACCCAGGGGGGAGTCTATGGCTACACCTTC
cdr3_length: 14
v_call: TRBV15
j_call: TRBJ1-2
clone_size: NA
d_call: TRBD1

cdr3_aa: CASSIAAGVGQPQHF
cdr3_nt: TGTGCCAGTAGTATAGCGGCAGGGGTTGGTCAGCCCCAGCATTTT
cdr3_length: 15
v_call: TRBV19
j_call: TRBJ1-5
clone_size: once
d_call: NA

cdr3_aa: CATSREAPRGSTDTQYF
cdr3_nt: TGTGCCACCAGCAGAGAGGCACCCCGAGGTAGCACAGATACGCAGTATTTT
cdr3_length: 17
v_call: TRBV15
j_call: TRBJ2-3
clone_size: NA
d_call: NA

cdr3_aa: CASSSLAEDEQFF
cdr3_nt: TGCGCCAGCAGCTCCTTAGCGGAAGATGAGCAGTTCTTC
cdr3_length: 13
v_call: TRBV5-1
j_call: TRBJ2-1
clone_size: NA
d_call: NA

cdr3_aa: CASSLIGWDRGGYEQYF
cdr3_nt: TGTGCCAGCAGCCTTATAGGTTGGGACAGGGGCGGCTACGAGCAGTACTTC
cdr3_length: 17
v_call: TRBV7-8
j_call: TRBJ2-7
clone_size: NA
d_call: TRBD1

cdr3_aa: CASRRTGGEGLNTEAFF
cdr3_nt: TGTGCCAGCAGAAGGACAGGGGGGGAGGGATTGAACACTGAAGCTTTCTTT
cdr3_length: 17
v_call: TRBV2
j_call: TRBJ1-1
clone_size: NA
d_call: TRBD1

cdr3_aa: CASSHSGTGYEAFF
cdr3_nt: TGTGCCAGCAGCCATTCAGGGACAGGCTATGAAGCTTTCTTT
cdr3_length: 14
v_call: TRBV3-1/TRBV3-2
j_call: TRBJ1-1
clone_size: NA
d_call: TRBD1

cdr3_aa: CASSLDSAGGYGYTF
cdr3_nt: TGTGCCAGCAGCCTGGACAGCGCAGGGGGGTATGGCTACACCTTC
cdr3_length: 15
v_call: TRBV7-9
j_call: TRBJ1-2
clone_size: NA
d_call: TRBD1

cdr3_aa: CASNPTSGVNEQFF
cdr3_nt: TGTGCCAGCAACCCGACTAGCGGTGTCAATGAGCAGTTCTTC
cdr3_length: 14
v_call: TRBV2
j_call: TRBJ2-1
clone_size: NA
d_call: TRBD2

cdr3_aa: CASSPTGVGNGYTF
cdr3_nt: TGTGCCAGCAGCCCAACAGGGGTGGGAAATGGCTACACCTTC
cdr3_length: 14
v_call: TRBV7-9
j_call: TRBJ1-2
clone_size: NA
d_call: TRBD1

cdr3_aa: CASSGLAGVYEQYF
cdr3_nt: TGCGCCAGCAGTGGACTAGCGGGGGTGTACGAGCAGTACTTC
cdr3_length: 14
v_call: TRBV10-1
j_call: TRBJ2-7
clone_size: NA
d_call: TRBD2

cdr3_aa: CASSVEMGSSYEQYF
cdr3_nt: TGTGCCAGCAGCGTAGAAATGGGGAGCTCCTACGAGCAGTACTTC
cdr3_length: 15
v_call: TRBV9
j_call: TRBJ2-7
clone_size: NA
d_call: NA

cdr3_aa: CATGIPEKLFF
cdr3_nt: TGTGCCACGGGGATTCCTGAAAAACTGTTTTTT
cdr3_length: 11
v_call: TRBV21-1
j_call: TRBJ1-4
clone_size: NA
d_call: NA

cdr3_aa: CASSTTGGTEAFF
cdr3_nt: TGTGCCAGTAGTACCACAGGGGGCACTGAAGCTTTCTTT
cdr3_length: 13
v_call: TRBV19
j_call: TRBJ1-1
clone_size: NA
d_call: TRBD1

cdr3_aa: CASSLSPGQGWNQPQHF
cdr3_nt: TGTGCCAGTAGTTTATCTCCGGGACAGGGTTGGAATCAGCCCCAGCATTTT
cdr3_length: 17
v_call: TRBV19
j_call: TRBJ1-5
clone_size: few
d_call: TRBD1

cdr3_aa: CASSSAASDPSTDTQYF
cdr3_nt: TGTGCCAGCAGTTCAGCGGCTTCCGATCCTAGCACAGATACGCAGTATTTT
cdr3_length: 17
v_call: TRBV28
j_call: TRBJ2-3
clone_size: NA
d_call: NA

cdr3_aa: CASSLRGRGIPQHF
cdr3_nt: TGTGCCAGCAGCTTACGGGGCAGGGGGATACCCCAGCATTTT
cdr3_length: 14
v_call: TRBV7-6
j_call: TRBJ1-5
clone_size: NA
d_call: TRBD1

cdr3_aa: CASSVGTDFNEKLFF
cdr3_nt: TGTGCCAGCAGTGTCGGGACAGACTTTAATGAAAAACTGTTTTTT
cdr3_length: 15
v_call: TRBV6-4
j_call: TRBJ1-4
clone_size: NA
d_call: TRBD1

cdr3_aa: CASSRLAAVNEQFF
cdr3_nt: TGTGCCAGCAGTCGGCTAGCGGCAGTCAATGAGCAGTTCTTC
cdr3_length: 14
v_call: TRBV2
j_call: TRBJ2-1
clone_size: NA
d_call: TRBD2

cdr3_aa: CASNREAPRNEQFF
cdr3_nt: TGTGCCAGCAACCGGGAGGCCCCGCGCAATGAGCAGTTCTTC
cdr3_length: 14
v_call: TRBV5-6
j_call: TRBJ2-1
clone_size: NA
d_call: TRBD2

cdr3_aa: CASSGRDRANTEAFF
cdr3_nt: TGTGCCAGTAGTGGTCGGGACAGGGCGAACACTGAAGCTTTCTTT
cdr3_length: 15
v_call: TRBV19
j_call: TRBJ1-1
clone_size: NA
d_call: TRBD1

cdr3_aa: CATLVPNQPQHF
cdr3_nt: TGTGCCACCTTAGTACCCAATCAGCCCCAGCATTTT
cdr3_length: 12
v_call: TRBV28
j_call: TRBJ1-5
clone_size: NA
d_call: NA

cdr3_aa: CASSFWTSGGYEQYF
cdr3_nt: TGTGCCAGCAGTTTCTGGACTAGCGGGGGTTACGAGCAGTACTTC
cdr3_length: 15
v_call: TRBV6-5
j_call: TRBJ2-7
clone_size: few
d_call: TRBD2

cdr3_aa: CASRPLANYGYTF
cdr3_nt: TGTGCCAGCAGACCCTTAGCTAACTATGGCTACACCTTC
cdr3_length: 13
v_call: TRBV9
j_call: TRBJ1-2
clone_size: NA
d_call: NA

cdr3_aa: CSVEGGVGFYGYTF
cdr3_nt: TGCAGCGTTGAAGGGGGAGTAGGGTTCTATGGCTACACCTTC
cdr3_length: 14
v_call: TRBV29-1
j_call: TRBJ1-2
clone_size: NA
d_call: NA

cdr3_aa: CASSSGQPDYGYTF
cdr3_nt: TGTGCCAGTAGCAGCGGACAGCCTGACTATGGCTACACCTTC
cdr3_length: 14
v_call: TRBV19
j_call: TRBJ1-2
clone_size: NA
d_call: NA

cdr3_aa: CASSATPMNTEAFF
cdr3_nt: TGTGCCAGCAGCGCAACACCGATGAACACTGAAGCTTTCTTT
cdr3_length: 14
v_call: TRBV9
j_call: TRBJ1-1
clone_size: NA
d_call: NA

cdr3_aa: CASSLPRGTEAFF
cdr3_nt: TGTGCCAGCAGTTTACCCAGGGGCACTGAAGCTTTCTTT
cdr3_length: 13
v_call: TRBV28
j_call: TRBJ1-1
clone_size: NA
d_call: NA

cdr3_aa: CASSGGEYGTEAFF
cdr3_nt: TGTGCCAGCAGCGGGGGGGAATATGGGACTGAAGCTTTCTTT
cdr3_length: 14
v_call: TRBV9
j_call: TRBJ1-1
clone_size: once
d_call: NA

cdr3_aa: CASSQSRTNYGYTF
cdr3_nt: TGTGCCAGCAGCCAGTCCCGGACAAACTATGGCTACACCTTC
cdr3_length: 14
v_call: TRBV3-1/TRBV3-2
j_call: TRBJ1-2
clone_size: NA
d_call: NA

cdr3_aa: CASSAKGAPYGYTF
cdr3_nt: TGTGCCAGCAGTGCTAAGGGGGCACCCTATGGCTACACCTTC
cdr3_length: 14
v_call: TRBV6-1
j_call: TRBJ1-2
clone_size: once
d_call: TRBD1

cdr3_aa: CASTSGSSYNEQFF
cdr3_nt: TGTGCCTCTACTAGCGGGAGCTCCTACAATGAGCAGTTCTTC
cdr3_length: 14
v_call: TRBV2
j_call: TRBJ2-1
clone_size: NA
d_call: TRBD2

cdr3_aa: CASSLVTSGTDTQYF
cdr3_nt: TGCGCCAGCAGCTTGGTTACTAGCGGGACAGATACGCAGTATTTT
cdr3_length: 15
v_call: TRBV5-1
j_call: TRBJ2-3
clone_size: NA
d_call: TRBD2

cdr3_aa: CASSFPGHYEKLFF
cdr3_nt: TGTGCCAGCAGCTTTCCGGGTCATTATGAAAAACTGTTTTTT
cdr3_length: 14
v_call: TRBV7-2
j_call: TRBJ1-4
clone_size: NA
d_call: NA

cdr3_aa: CASSPTGVYGYTF
cdr3_nt: TGTGCCAGCAGCCCCACGGGGGTCTATGGCTACACCTTC
cdr3_length: 13
v_call: TRBV3-1/TRBV3-2
j_call: TRBJ1-2
clone_size: NA
d_call: NA

cdr3_aa: CASSPGQGWEKLFF
cdr3_nt: TGTGCCAGCAGCCCCGGACAGGGATGGGAAAAACTGTTTTTT
cdr3_length: 14
v_call: TRBV7-9
j_call: TRBJ1-4
clone_size: once
d_call: TRBD1

cdr3_aa: CASSPLDRNTIYF
cdr3_nt: TGTGCCAGCAGCCCACTGGACAGGAACACCATATATTTT
cdr3_length: 13
v_call: TRBV4-2
j_call: TRBJ1-3
clone_size: NA
d_call: TRBD1

cdr3_aa: CASTLGASGIDTQYF
cdr3_nt: TGTGCCAGCACCCTCGGGGCTAGCGGAATAGATACGCAGTATTTT
cdr3_length: 15
v_call: TRBV11-2
j_call: TRBJ2-3
clone_size: NA
d_call: TRBD2

cdr3_aa: CASSLVSLAGEETQYF
cdr3_nt: TGCGCCAGCAGCTTGGTTTCGCTAGCGGGAGAAGAGACCCAGTACTTC
cdr3_length: 16
v_call: TRBV5-1
j_call: TRBJ2-5
clone_size: NA
d_call: TRBD2

cdr3_aa: CASSIAGVQPQHF
cdr3_nt: TGTGCCAGTAGTATAGCAGGGGTTCAGCCCCAGCATTTT
cdr3_length: 13
v_call: TRBV19
j_call: TRBJ1-5
clone_size: once
d_call: NA

cdr3_aa: CAWSRRGSNYGYTF
cdr3_nt: TGTGCCTGGAGTCGTCGGGGATCGAACTATGGCTACACCTTC
cdr3_length: 14
v_call: TRBV30
j_call: TRBJ1-2
clone_size: NA
d_call: NA

cdr3_aa: CSASRQGNGDTEAFF
cdr3_nt: TGCAGTGCAAGTCGACAGGGGAATGGAGACACTGAAGCTTTCTTT
cdr3_length: 15
v_call: TRBV20-1
j_call: TRBJ1-1
clone_size: NA
d_call: TRBD1

cdr3_aa: CASQETGGTEAFF
cdr3_nt: TGTGCCAGCCAAGAAACAGGGGGCACTGAAGCTTTCTTT
cdr3_length: 13
v_call: TRBV18
j_call: TRBJ1-1
clone_size: NA
d_call: TRBD1